The clone carrying this T cell receptor (beta chain) appeared once. TCRdb keeps only in-frame clones here, not all; method: immunoSEQ multiplex PCR. The sample has some 40,000 clones; around 85% are singletons. This specimen comes from a study of blood T cell repertoires in COVID-19. Across the study: The samples span acute and convalescent COVID-19 from the United States, Italy and Spain.

V was shortened by 0 bases and J by 8 bases, with 17 bases between the two germline ends. The CDR3 runs to 16 residues. Germline V CDR1 and CDR2: WNHNN, SYGVQD (reference sequence). This TCR was sampled from a man aged 65 to 79 with acute or convalescent COVID-19. Sequenced: peripheral blood. This chain uses TRBV10-1 with TRBJ2-1; possible D gene TRBD2, 7 bases. The DNA for the CDR3 is TGCGCCAGCAGTGAGTCCCGAGGGAGGGGGGGCGATGAGCAGTTCTTC. This codes for CASSESRGRGGDEQFF.